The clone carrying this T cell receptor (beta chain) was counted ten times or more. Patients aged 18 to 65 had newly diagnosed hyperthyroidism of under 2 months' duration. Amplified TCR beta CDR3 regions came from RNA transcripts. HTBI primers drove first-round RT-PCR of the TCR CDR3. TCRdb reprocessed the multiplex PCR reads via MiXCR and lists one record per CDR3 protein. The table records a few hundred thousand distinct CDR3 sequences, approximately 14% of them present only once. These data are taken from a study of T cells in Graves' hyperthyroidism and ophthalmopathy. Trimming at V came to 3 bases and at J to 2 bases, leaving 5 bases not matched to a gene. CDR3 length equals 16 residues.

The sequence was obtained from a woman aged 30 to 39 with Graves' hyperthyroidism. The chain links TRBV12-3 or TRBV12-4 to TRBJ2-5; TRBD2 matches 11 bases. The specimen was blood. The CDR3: CASSLWGLAVQETQYF. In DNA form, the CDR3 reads TGTGCCAGCAGTTTGTGGGGACTAGCGGTTCAAGAGACCCAGTACTTC.